This T cell receptor (beta chain) was obtained from a study of T cells in Graves' hyperthyroidism and ophthalmopathy (dated by TCRdb to the late 2010s). Study-level background: Peripheral blood samples were taken at the time of initial diagnosis, prior to any treatment. TCR V-J signatures able to tell the groups apart were searched for in a discovery cohort of approximately 95 patients, of whom 40 to 45 had Graves' ophthalmopathy and some 60 had stable Graves' hyperthyroidism. Prospective prediction of ophthalmopathy was tested in an independent validation cohort consisting of about 20 hyperthyroidism patients and approximately 16 patients who later progressed to ophthalmopathy. The 100 discovery patients were randomly split 7:3 into training and test sets. In addition, the study compared T-cell repertoires in thyroid tissue and in blood from five or six Graves' hyperthyroidism patients. After blood sampling, hyperthyroidism patients were treated with methimazole at a starting dose of 30 mg daily, and ophthalmopathy patients were treated with high-dose intravenous methylprednisolone. The paper reports TCR Vbeta CDR3 sequencing of fewer than 150 peripheral blood samples: around 45 ophthalmopathy, 75 to 80 hyperthyroidism and about 17 progressor patients.

Stable Graves' hyperthyroidism was defined as the absence of progression to ophthalmopathy over 18 months of follow-up. The hyperthyroidism patients were between 18 and 65 years old and newly diagnosed, with a disease duration of less than 2 months. Exclusion was applied to patients with uncontrolled infections, other autoimmune diseases, pregnancy or lactation. Clinical symptoms, serum thyroxine and TRAb, thyroid ultrasound, and orbital computed tomography formed the basis for the diagnoses. Ficoll-Paque density gradient centrifugation was used to isolate PBMCs from approximately 10 ml of fresh peripheral blood. Total RNA was extracted using Trizol reagent, and RNA quality was assessed on an Agilent 2100 Bioanalyzer. The investigation overall reported the following: Most expanded thyroid clonotypes (frequency above 0.001) were also found in blood, which suggests that blood repertoires may mirror thyroid immune responses. In validation, the model predicted progression to ophthalmopathy a median of about 6.8 months before onset, with about 64% sensitivity and roughly 79% specificity. Sample size was not statistically predetermined, and blinding of investigators to group allocation was not performed. In cross-validation, a model built on a 13 V-J signature told ophthalmopathy apart from stable hyperthyroidism with 85% to 90% sensitivity and approximately 81% specificity, and in testing the same model reached 80%/75%.

This clonotype was recorded many times. Which antigen it targets is not known. Base qualities are not provided; no much larger clone lies one nucleotide away. The TCR beta CDR3 regions were amplified from the RNA transcripts. The first round of RT-PCR for the TCR CDR3 was performed with the HTBI primer set and the Qiagen OneStep RT-PCR kit. A second multiplex PCR round built the libraries, followed by size selection and purification. Sequencing of the libraries was done on an Illumina HiSeq2000 using paired-end 100 bp reads. Per the source publication's procedure: Raw data were processed with SOAPnuke, discarding reads with adapters, uncalled bases, mean Phred below 15, or no exact constant-primer or identifier match. COPE v1.2.5 was used to merge high-quality paired reads, and clonotypes were defined as unique nucleotide sequences. MiTCR v1.1 was used to align clonotypes to the IMGT TRBV, TRBD and TRBJ reference segments. Analysis was restricted to V-J combinations with a frequency above 0.0001, which covered about 99% of repertoires. The TCS score was defined as the ratio of F50 (clonal expansion) to E x V (chaos), calculated using BLOSUM62-based TCRdist between CDR3 peptides within each V-J. Welch's t-statistics and random forest reduced some 510 V-J features to fewer than 15, which were used in a naive Bayes classifier (R e1071). TCRdb reanalyzed the raw reads on its own, using fastp at Q25 for trimming and MiXCR for clone calling, and kept in-frame beta chains. Every entry covers one CDR3 protein and lists the most common genes and DNA from its rows. The V and J calls follow TCRdb's processing rather than the paper's. Present in this sample are approximately 400,000 distinct CDR3 sequences, roughly 25% of which were seen just once. The top ten constitute more than 60% of the sample.

V gives up 5 bases and J gives up 11 bases, and the segment between their germline ends measures 18 bases. CDR1 and CDR2 were assigned from the germline V gene as SGHAT and FQNNGV. There are 13 amino acids in the CDR3, from cysteine to phenylalanine inclusive. Of the read, only the CDR3 DNA is kept; its 39 bases are in frame from base 1. Rearrangement joined TRBV11-2 to TRBJ1-1, with a weak D call of TRBD1 (6 bases match). Sequencing input: blood. The receptor comes from a man between 45 and 60 years old with Graves' hyperthyroidism. The DNA is TGTGCCAGCAGCCCGGGGGCAGGGCTTGTGGCTTTCTTT. It translates as CASSPGAGLVAFF.